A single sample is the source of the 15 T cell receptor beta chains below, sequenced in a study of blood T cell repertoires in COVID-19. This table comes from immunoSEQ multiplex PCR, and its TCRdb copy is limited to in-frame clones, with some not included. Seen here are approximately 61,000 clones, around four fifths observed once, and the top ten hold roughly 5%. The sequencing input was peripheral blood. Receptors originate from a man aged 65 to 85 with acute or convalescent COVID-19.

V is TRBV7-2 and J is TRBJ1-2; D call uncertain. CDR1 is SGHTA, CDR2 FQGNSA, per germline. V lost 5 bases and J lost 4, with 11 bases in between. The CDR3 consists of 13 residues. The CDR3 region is CASSPQAGYGYTF. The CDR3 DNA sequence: TGTGCCAGCAGCCCTCAGGCGGGCTATGGCTACACCTTC.

The CDR3 sequence is CASSLKGDRSTEAFF. In DNA, the CDR3 is TGTGCCAGCAGCTTAAAGGGAGACAGGTCCACTGAAGCTTTCTTT. The V call is TRBV7-3, the J call TRBJ1-1, with TRBD1 as a possible D gene (6 bases). Germline CDR1 reads SGHTA; CDR2 reads FQGTGA. The length of the CDR3 is 15 residues. V lost 1 base, J lost 4 bases, and 13 bases lay in between.

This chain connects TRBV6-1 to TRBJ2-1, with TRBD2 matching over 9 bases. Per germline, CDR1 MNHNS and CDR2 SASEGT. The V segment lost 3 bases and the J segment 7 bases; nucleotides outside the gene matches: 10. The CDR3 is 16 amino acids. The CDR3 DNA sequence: TGTGCCAGCAGTGACCTTGGCGGGGGGGTATCAAATGAGCAGTTCTTC. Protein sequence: CASSDLGGGVSNEQFF.

The CDR3 is CASSLVIASYLYGYTF. CDR3 bases: TGTGCCAGCAGCTTAGTGATCGCCAGTTACCTCTATGGCTACACCTTC. The chain uses TRBV11-2 and TRBJ1-2; D unresolved. Germline CDR1 and CDR2: SGHAT and FQNNGV. The ends were cut back, 1 base at V and 4 bases at J, with 16 bases in the middle. This CDR3 has 16 amino acids.

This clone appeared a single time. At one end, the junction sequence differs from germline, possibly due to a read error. This CDR3 is CAGSPGQGGDTEAFF. In DNA, the CDR3 is TGTGCCGGCAGTCCGGGACAGGGGGGCGACACTGAAGCTTTCTTT. The chain carries TRBV2 and TRBJ1-1; 11 nucleotides match TRBD1. The CDR3 is 15 amino acids. Germline lookup yields CDR1 SNHLY and CDR2 FYNNEI. Variable domain in full (rest from reference TRBV2 and TRBJ1-1): EPEVTQTPSHQVTQMGQEVILRCVPISNHLYFYWYRQILGQKVEFLVSFYNNEISEKSEIFDDQFSVERPDGSNFTLKIRSTKLEDSAMYFCAGSPGQGGDTEAFFGQGTRLTVV.

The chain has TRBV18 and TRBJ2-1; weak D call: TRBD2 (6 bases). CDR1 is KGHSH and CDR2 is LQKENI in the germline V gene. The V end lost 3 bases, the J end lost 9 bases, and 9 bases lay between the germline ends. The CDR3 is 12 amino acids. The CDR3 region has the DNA TGTGCCAGCTCACCCGGGGGAGGTGAGCAGTTCTTC. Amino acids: CASSPGGGEQFF.

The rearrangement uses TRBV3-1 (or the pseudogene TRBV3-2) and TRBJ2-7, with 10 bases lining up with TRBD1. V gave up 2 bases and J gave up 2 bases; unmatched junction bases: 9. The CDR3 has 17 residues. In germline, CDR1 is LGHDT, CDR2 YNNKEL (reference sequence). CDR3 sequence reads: CASSQKGTGAVPYEQYF. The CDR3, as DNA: TGTGCCAGCAGCCAAAAGGGGACAGGGGCTGTTCCCTACGAGCAGTACTTC.

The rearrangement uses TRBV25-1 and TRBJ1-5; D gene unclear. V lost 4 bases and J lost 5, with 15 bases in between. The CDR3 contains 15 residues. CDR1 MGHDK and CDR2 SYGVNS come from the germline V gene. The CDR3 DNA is TGTGCCAGCAGTGCCTCGGACGGGAGGGATCAGCCCCAGCATTTT. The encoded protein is CASSASDGRDQPQHF. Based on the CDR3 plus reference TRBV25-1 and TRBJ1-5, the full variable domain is EADIYQTPRYLVIGTGKKITLECSQTMGHDKMYWYQQDPGMELHLIHYSYGVNSTEKGDLSSESTVSRIRTEHFPLTLESARPSHTSQYLCASSASDGRDQPQHFGDGTRLSIL.

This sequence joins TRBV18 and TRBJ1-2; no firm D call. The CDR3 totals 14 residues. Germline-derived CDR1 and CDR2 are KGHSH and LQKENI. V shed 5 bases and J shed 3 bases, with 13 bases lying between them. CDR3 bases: TGTGCCAGCTCAGAGGAGATAGGCGACTATGGCTACACCTTC. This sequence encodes CASSEEIGDYGYTF. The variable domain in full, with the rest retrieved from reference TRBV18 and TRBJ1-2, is NAGVMQNPRHLVRRRGQEARLRCSPMKGHSHVYWYRQLPEEGLKFMVYLQKENIIDESGMPKERFSAEFPKEGPSILRIQQVVRGDSAAYFCASSEEIGDYGYTFGSGTRLTVV.

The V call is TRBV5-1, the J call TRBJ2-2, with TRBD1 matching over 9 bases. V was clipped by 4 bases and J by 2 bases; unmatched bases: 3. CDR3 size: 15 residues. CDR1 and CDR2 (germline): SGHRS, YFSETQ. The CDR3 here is CASSEGQGNTGELFF. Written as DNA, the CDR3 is TGCGCCAGCAGCGAGGGACAGGGAAACACCGGGGAGCTGTTTTTT.

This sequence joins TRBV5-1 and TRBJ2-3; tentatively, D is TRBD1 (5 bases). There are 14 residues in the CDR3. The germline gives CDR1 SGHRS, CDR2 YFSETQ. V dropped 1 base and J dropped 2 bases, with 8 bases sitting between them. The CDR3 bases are TGCGCCAGCAGCTTGCAAGGGGACACAGATACGCAGTATTTT. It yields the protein CASSLQGDTDTQYF.

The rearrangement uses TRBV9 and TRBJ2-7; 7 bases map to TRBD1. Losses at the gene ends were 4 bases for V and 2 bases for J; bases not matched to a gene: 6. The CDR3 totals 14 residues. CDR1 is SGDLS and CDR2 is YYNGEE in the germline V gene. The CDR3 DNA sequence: TGTGCCAGCAGCCCGGGTCAGGGGGCCTACGAGCAGTACTTC. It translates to CASSPGQGAYEQYF.

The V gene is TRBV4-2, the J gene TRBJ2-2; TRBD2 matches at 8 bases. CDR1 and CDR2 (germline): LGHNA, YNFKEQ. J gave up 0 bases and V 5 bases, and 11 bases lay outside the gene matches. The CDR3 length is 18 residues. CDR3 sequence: CASSSRGESATNTGELFF. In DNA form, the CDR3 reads TGTGCCAGCAGCTCGCGGGGGGAATCTGCAACGAACACCGGGGAGCTGTTTTTT.

CDR3 sequence: CASSSSDTGELFF. The CDR3 bases are TGTGCCAGCAGTTCCTCGGACACCGGGGAGCTGTTTTTT. This chain connects TRBV12-3 or TRBV12-4 to TRBJ2-2; unclear D gene. The CDR3 is made up of 13 amino acids. V lost 4 bases, J lost 3 bases, and 6 bases lay in between.

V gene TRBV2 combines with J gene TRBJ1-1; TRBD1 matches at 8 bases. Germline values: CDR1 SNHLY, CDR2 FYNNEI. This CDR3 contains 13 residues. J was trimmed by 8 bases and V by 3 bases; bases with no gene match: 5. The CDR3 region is CASSEWTGKEAFF. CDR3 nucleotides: TGTGCCAGCAGTGAGTGGACAGGGAAAGAAGCTTTCTTT.